Below, one T cell receptor (beta chain) is given with its context. What it binds is unknown. Germline assignment: CDR1 GTSNPN and CDR2 SVGIG (reference sequence). V was clipped by 8 bases and J by 0 bases, with 13 bases between them. This CDR3 contains 13 residues. This entry belongs to a study of identical twins. Study-level results: While abundant cord blood beta clonotypes carried fewer insertions, memory repertoires showed no such pattern.

TCRdb used MiXCR to reprocess the 5' RACE reads, holding one entry per CDR3 protein. The sample contains 150,000 or so distinct CDR3 sequences, roughly 3.5% of which appear only once. The sequence was collected from a man younger than 35 in good health. This chain joins TRBV30 and TRBJ1-1, with D perhaps matching TRBD1 (5 bases). Material for sequencing was memory T cells sorted from blood. Here the CDR3 reads CAARGPMNTEAFF. CDR3 sequence (DNA): TGTGCCGCGCGGGGACCTATGAACACTGAAGCTTTCTTT.